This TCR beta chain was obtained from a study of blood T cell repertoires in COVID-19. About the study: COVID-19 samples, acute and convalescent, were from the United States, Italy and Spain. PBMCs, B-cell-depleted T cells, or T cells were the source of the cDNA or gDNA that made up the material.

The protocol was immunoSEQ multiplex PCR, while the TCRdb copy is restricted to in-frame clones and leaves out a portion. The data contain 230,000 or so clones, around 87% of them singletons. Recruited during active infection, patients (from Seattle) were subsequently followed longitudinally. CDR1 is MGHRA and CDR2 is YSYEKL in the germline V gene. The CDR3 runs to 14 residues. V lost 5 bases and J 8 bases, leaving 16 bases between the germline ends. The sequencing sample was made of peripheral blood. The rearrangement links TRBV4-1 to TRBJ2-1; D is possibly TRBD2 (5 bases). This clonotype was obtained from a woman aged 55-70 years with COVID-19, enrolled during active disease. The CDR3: CASSAEPAAYEQFF. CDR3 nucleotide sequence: TGCGCCAGCAGCGCCGAGCCAGCGGCGTATGAGCAGTTCTTC.